A selection of T cell receptor beta chains follows, all from one sample in a study of blood T cell repertoires in COVID-19. Assay used: immunoSEQ multiplex PCR; TCRdb lists only in-frame clones, some missing. The sample gives a few hundred thousand clones, 80% to 90% of which show up once; about 4.8% is in the top ten. Sequenced sample: peripheral blood. Receptors were obtained from a man aged 50 to 60 with acute or convalescent COVID-19. CDR3s include the opening cysteine and the closing phenylalanine or tryptophan. The D gene is left open where the match is weak. A clone size is listed for some rows: how often the clone was seen (once, few, many), or a class if it is expanded.

CDR3 | DNA | size | V | D | J
CASSLAAHSNTEAFF | TGTGCCAGCAGCTTAGCTGCGCACTCGAACACTGAAGCTTTCTTT | NA | TRBV7-2 | NA | TRBJ1-1
CASSYSNFNQPQHF | TGTGCCAGCAGTTACTCGAACTTCAATCAGCCCCAGCATTTT | NA | TRBV6-2/TRBV6-3 | NA | TRBJ1-5
CASSESYQETQYF | TGTGCCAGCAGTGAATCCTACCAAGAGACCCAGTACTTC | NA | TRBV6-1 | NA | TRBJ2-5
CASLVGQANYGYTF | TGTGCCAGCCTCGTCGGACAGGCGAACTATGGCTACACCTTC | once | TRBV28 | TRBD1 | TRBJ1-2
CASSRGGTGPNYGYTF | TGTGCCAGCAGTAGAGGGGGAACAGGACCAAACTATGGCTACACCTTC | few | TRBV6-2/TRBV6-3 | NA | TRBJ1-2
CASSYQNPSGNTIYF | TGTGCCAGCAGTTACCAGAACCCCTCTGGAAACACCATATATTTT | once | TRBV6-2/TRBV6-3 | NA | TRBJ1-3
CATSRDHGQQRAFF | TGTGCCACCAGCAGAGATCATGGACAGCAGAGAGCTTTCTTT | NA | TRBV15 | NA | TRBJ1-1
CASSSGGMNTEAFF | TGTGCCAGCAGTTCTGGCGGCATGAACACTGAAGCTTTCTTT | NA | TRBV27 | NA | TRBJ1-1
CASSTQGSPTGELFF | TGTGCCAGCAGTACCCAGGGTTCTCCCACCGGGGAGCTGTTTTTT | few | TRBV6-4 | NA | TRBJ2-2
CASSPGRGTHNEQFF | TGTGCCAGCTCACCGGGAAGGGGAACACACAATGAGCAGTTCTTC | NA | TRBV18 | NA | TRBJ2-1
CAWRKLGPGTGNTIYF | TGTGCCTGGAGGAAGTTAGGGCCCGGGACTGGAAACACCATATATTTT | NA | TRBV30 | NA | TRBJ1-3
CASSNTIAGGSDEQFF | TGTGCCAGTAGTAACACGATAGCGGGGGGAAGTGATGAGCAGTTCTTC | NA | TRBV19 | TRBD2 | TRBJ2-1
CAWSMGPGAFF | TGTGCCTGGAGTATGGGCCCTGGGGCTTTCTTT | NA | TRBV30 | NA | TRBJ1-1
CASSRGQQNTEAFF | TGTGCCAGTAGTAGGGGACAGCAGAACACTGAAGCTTTCTTT | once | TRBV19 | TRBD1 | TRBJ1-1
CASRADRVSNQPQHF | TGTGCCAGTAGGGCAGACAGAGTCAGCAATCAGCCCCAGCATTTT | NA | TRBV19 | NA | TRBJ1-5
CASSSSGAVWFF | TGTGCCAGCAGCTCATCAGGGGCGGTGTGGTTCTTC | NA | TRBV6-6 | NA | TRBJ2-1
CASSDSSGQRNSPLHF | TGTGCCAGCAGTGATTCTTCAGGACAGAGAAATTCACCCCTCCACTTT | NA | TRBV2 | NA | TRBJ1-6
CSVEDGNSGNTIYF | TGCAGCGTTGAAGACGGTAACTCTGGAAACACCATATATTTT | few | TRBV29-1 | NA | TRBJ1-3
CASSQGPGTGASYEQYF | TGTGCCAGCAGCCAAGGCCCCGGGACAGGGGCTTCCTACGAGCAGTACTTC | NA | TRBV4-2 | TRBD1 | TRBJ2-7
CASQPGLGFYNEQFF | TGTGCCAGTCAACCGGGACTTGGTTTCTACAATGAGCAGTTCTTC | NA | TRBV7-9 | NA | TRBJ2-1
CASRVGGTTTTEAFF | TGTGCCAGCAGGGTTGGGGGGACCACCACTACTGAAGCTTTCTTT | NA | TRBV5-4 | NA | TRBJ1-1
CASSLYRGNYGYTF | TGTGCCAGCTCGTTATACAGGGGAAACTATGGCTACACCTTC | few | TRBV18 | TRBD1 | TRBJ1-2
CASRFFGVTEAFF | TGTGCCAGCAGATTTTTCGGGGTCACTGAAGCTTTCTTT | few | TRBV5-5 | NA | TRBJ1-1
CASSPPRVATNEKLFF | TGTGCCAGCAGTCCCCCCAGGGTTGCAACTAATGAAAAACTGTTTTTT | NA | TRBV6-7 | NA | TRBJ1-4
CASSSVGTGPHEQYF | TGTGCCAGCAGTTCCGTGGGGACAGGTCCCCACGAGCAGTACTTC | NA | TRBV27 | TRBD1 | TRBJ2-7
CASSLGQGDGYTF | TGTGCCAGCAGCTTGGGACAGGGCGATGGCTACACCTTC | NA | TRBV5-5 | TRBD1 | TRBJ1-2
CASSGSRDRGRSSYNEQFF | TGTGCCAGTAGTGGATCCCGGGACAGGGGGAGAAGCTCCTACAATGAGCAGTTCTTC | NA | TRBV19 | TRBD1 | TRBJ2-1
CASSLKVGRDTEAFF | TGCGCCAGCAGCTTGAAGGTAGGGCGGGACACTGAAGCTTTCTTT | few | TRBV5-1 | NA | TRBJ1-1
CASSIPGQGYNEQFF | TGTGCCAGCAGCATACCGGGACAGGGCTACAATGAGCAGTTCTTC | NA | TRBV7-2 | TRBD1 | TRBJ2-1
CASSNPGTGSYGYTF | TGTGCCAGTAGTAACCCCGGGACAGGGTCCTATGGCTACACCTTC | few | TRBV19 | TRBD1 | TRBJ1-2
CASSLSGRASNQPQHF | TGTGCCAGCAGTTTATCGGGCAGGGCTAGCAATCAGCCCCAGCATTTT | NA | TRBV27 | NA | TRBJ1-5
CASSLRQGSEKLFF | TGCGCCAGCAGCTTGCGGCAGGGTAGTGAAAAACTGTTTTTT | NA | TRBV5-1 | NA | TRBJ1-4
CASSLRGDNSNTGELFF | TGCGCCAGCAGCTTGAGAGGGGACAATTCGAACACCGGGGAGCTGTTTTTT | NA | TRBV5-1 | NA | TRBJ2-2
CASSYRGANSPLHF | TGTGCCAGCAGCTACAGGGGAGCTAATTCACCCCTCCACTTT | NA | TRBV7-3 | TRBD1 | TRBJ1-6
CSVETGDYEQYF | TGCAGCGTGGAAACAGGGGACTACGAGCAGTACTTC | few | TRBV29-1 | TRBD1 | TRBJ2-7
CASSVAPFPPMWQYF | TGTGCCAGCAGCGTAGCCCCCTTTCCCCCTATGTGGCAGTACTTC | few | TRBV9 | NA | TRBJ2-7
CATKGGQGVYGYTF | TGTGCCACCAAAGGGGGCCAGGGAGTTTATGGCTACACCTTC | NA | TRBV6-5 | TRBD1 | TRBJ1-2
CASSFGAGELFF | TGTGCCAGCAGCTTCGGAGCCGGGGAGCTGTTTTTT | NA | TRBV7-3 | NA | TRBJ2-2
CASSQDSGGFQETQYF | TGTGCCAGCAGCCAAGATAGCGGGGGGTTCCAAGAGACCCAGTACTTC | NA | TRBV14 | TRBD2 | TRBJ2-5
CASSRDRNQPQHF | TGCGCCAGCAGCCGGGACAGAAATCAGCCCCAGCATTTT | NA | TRBV10-1 | TRBD1 | TRBJ1-5
CASSLGPGSNQPQHF | TGCGCCAGCAGCTTGGGCCCAGGGAGCAATCAGCCCCAGCATTTT | NA | TRBV5-1 | NA | TRBJ1-5
CASSPGQWMNTEAFF | TGCGCCAGCAGCCCCGGACAGTGGATGAACACTGAAGCTTTCTTT | NA | TRBV5-1 | NA | TRBJ1-1
CASRLQGYGYTF | TGTGCCAGCAGACTACAGGGGTACGGCTACACCTTC | NA | TRBV2 | TRBD1 | TRBJ1-2
CASSTAGTQAYEQYF | TGTGCCAGCAGCACAGCCGGGACACAAGCCTACGAGCAGTACTTC | NA | TRBV11-1 | NA | TRBJ2-7
CSASSRGRTDTQYF | TGCAGTGCTAGTTCCAGGGGGCGCACAGATACGCAGTATTTT | once | TRBV20-1 | TRBD1 | TRBJ2-3
CAPGRQGRANYGYTF | TGTGCCCCAGGCCGACAGGGCCGGGCCAACTATGGCTACACCTTC | NA | TRBV24-1 | TRBD1 | TRBJ1-2
CASSQGTGREQFF | TGCGCCAGCAGCCAAGGGACAGGAAGGGAGCAGTTCTTC | NA | TRBV4-1 | TRBD1 | TRBJ2-1
CASSLDSSYGYTF | TGCGCCAGCAGCCTCGACAGCAGCTATGGCTACACCTTC | NA | TRBV5-1 | NA | TRBJ1-2